Each of the 3 T cell receptor beta chains below was sequenced from the same sample in a study of cytomegalovirus exposure and HLA in healthy donors. In the PCR, 60 Vbeta and 13 Jbeta primers were used. Some clones are missing from TCRdb's copy, which holds only in-frame ones; the method was immunoSEQ multiplex PCR. Among 150,000 to 200,000 clones listed, roughly 77% were seen once. Sequences were obtained from PBMCs. Every receptor here comes from a woman in her fifties or sixties in good health and CMV-seronegative.

The chain employs TRBV6-5 and TRBJ1-6; D is uncertain. CDR3 length: 15 residues. Germline V gene sequence: CDR1 MNHEY, CDR2 SVGAGI. Trimming cost V 5 bases and J 7 bases, with 15 bases left between them. CDR3 in amino acids: CASSTTPGGNSPLHF. In nucleotides, the CDR3 is TGTGCCAGCAGTACTACTCCTGGCGGAAATTCACCCCTCCACTTT.

There are a few counts of this clone. This chain links TRBV10-3 with TRBJ2-6, with 8 positions matching TRBD1. The germline V gene encodes CDR1 ENHRY and CDR2 SYGVKD. The CDR3 runs 16 residues. The ends lost 2 bases at V and 4 bases at J; junction bases unmatched: 4. The CDR3, as DNA: TGTGCCATCAGTGAGACAGGGGGGACAGGGGCCAACGTCCTGACTTTC. Amino acid sequence: CAISETGGTGANVLTF.

V usage is TRBV7-2 and J usage is TRBJ2-7; TRBD2 is a possible D gene (5 bases). Between the trimmed V and J ends, which lost 1 base and 6 bases, there was a span of 13 bases. The CDR3 has 14 amino acids. Germline V gene data show CDR1 as SGHTA and CDR2 as FQGNSA. CDR3 in amino acids: CASSLGVGLFEQYF. Here the CDR3 DNA reads TGTGCCAGCAGCTTAGGGGTAGGACTCTTCGAGCAGTACTTC.